A few counts support the clone carrying this TCR beta chain. Antigen specificity is unknown. The TCRbeta library was prepared with unique molecular identifiers. TCRdb re-called the PCR reads with MiXCR, one entry per CDR3 protein. The table records 400,000 to 450,000 distinct CDR3 sequences, around 46% of them present only once. These data originate in a study of T-cell reconstitution after alpha-beta-depleted transplantation in children. Study-wide results and limits: Hyperexpanded clones declined; after one year, newly produced T cells mostly supplied diversity.

The CDR3 covers 15 residues. The V gene's germline CDR1 is MGHRA and CDR2 YSYEKL. Trimming pared 0 bases from V and 7 bases from J, leaving 13 bases between. The TCR originated in a girl aged 2 to 9 with aplastic anemia, due to receive a stem cell transplant. The input for sequencing was PBMCs, taken before TCRalphabeta/CD19-depleted stem cell transplant. The genes are TRBV4-1 and TRBJ2-1; possibly TRBD2 for D (6 bases). Here the CDR3 DNA reads TGCGCCAGCAGCCAAGAGGCGGGATTGGTGAATGAGCAGTTCTTC. Its protein product is CASSQEAGLVNEQFF.